The entry below describes one T cell receptor (beta chain). Its cognate antigen is unknown. The same CDR3 arises from other DNA sequences in this sample as well. This record comes from a study of T cell responses to AZD1222 COVID-19 vaccine. Findings of the study overall: Increases in Spike-specific TCR breadth and depth were seen after two AZD1222 doses. Mapped onto spike, vaccine-associated CD4 TCRs spanned it and were dominant at 160-218 and 743-854.

Trimming removed 0 bases at V and 1 base at J, with 6 bases between. In germline, CDR1 is GTSNPN, CDR2 SVGIG (reference sequence). This CDR3 region has 13 residues. Some clones are missing from TCRdb's copy, which holds only in-frame ones; the method was immunoSEQ multiplex PCR. The sample yields more than 110,000 clones, approximately 85% seen once. This TCR was sampled from an adult in good health. The sample in question was peripheral blood, obtained on day 0 of AZD1222 vaccination. The chain links TRBV30 to TRBJ1-1; D is uncertain. CDR3 in DNA: TGTGCCTGGAGTGTACGGGGGAACACTGAAGCTTTCTTT. Translated: CAWSVRGNTEAFF.